A selection of T cell receptor beta chains follows, all from one sample in a study of T-cell reconstitution after alpha-beta-depleted transplantation in children. From the PCR reads, TCRdb called clonotypes with MiXCR, one entry per CDR3 protein. The table includes almost 600,000 distinct CDR3 sequences, 25% to 30% detected once. Sequenced material: PBMCs, taken before TCRalphabeta/CD19-depleted stem cell transplant. The receptors stem from a boy under two years old with Wiskott-Aldrich syndrome, due to receive a stem cell transplant. Each CDR3 is given without its conserved first and last residue. Clone size appears in some rows only: once, few, many, or a class for an expanded clone.

v_gene	len	j_gene	abundance	CDR3aa
TRBV24-1	12	TRBJ2-1	.	ATSDPGSDNEQF
TRBV6-1	12	TRBJ1-1	.	ASSKQEMNTEAF
TRBV6-1	13	TRBJ1-1	.	ASRPFGARNTEAF
TRBV19	9	TRBJ2-1	.	ASSTKRQQF
TRBV5-4	18	TRBJ2-1	.	ASSFTELAGVQGSYNEQF
TRBV9	13	TRBJ2-1	few	ASSLLASRSNEQF
TRBV29-1	11	TRBJ2-7	once	SVRSRGTYEQY
TRBV18	14	TRBJ1-1	.	ASSPLGGGELTEAF
TRBV7-2	12	TRBJ2-7	few	ASSRQGDVDEQY
TRBV4-2	11	TRBJ2-5	few	ASSRTSVETQY
TRBV20-1	13	TRBJ2-6	.	SAPTRGPGANVLT
TRBV7-2	14	TRBJ1-2	.	ASSLYGTGGGYGYT
TRBV20-1	14	TRBJ2-4	.	SATIFRTAAKNIQY
TRBV9	14	TRBJ2-2	.	ASSPGLLLGNGELF
TRBV6-1	11	TRBJ2-7	.	ASSELELYEQY
TRBV7-9	14	TRBJ2-5	.	ASSSQLAGVSETQY
TRBV5-4	14	TRBJ2-7	.	ASSSARGTSSYEQY
TRBV12-3/TRBV12-4	10	TRBJ2-1	.	ASSFVLGEQF
TRBV5-1	13	TRBJ2-5	few	ASSLSGLERETQY
TRBV5-1	12	TRBJ1-1	.	ASSQYDANTEAF
TRBV5-1	15	TRBJ2-5	few	ASSPATGTSGRETQY
TRBV5-1	12	TRBJ2-7	.	ASSLSPGPYEQY
TRBV28	13	TRBJ2-1	.	ASSPSTGGVNEQF
TRBV29-1	11	TRBJ2-1	few	SVEGDSYNEQF
TRBV5-8	14	TRBJ2-2	.	ASSPLAGAGGGELF
TRBV9	15	TRBJ2-7	few	ASSAGLAGGFSYEQY
TRBV7-9	11	TRBJ2-7	.	ASTRLAAGEQY
TRBV5-1	14	TRBJ2-1	.	ASSAGTGGIDAEQF
TRBV4-2	13	TRBJ2-1	.	ASSQGLAGTYEQF
TRBV29-1	15	TRBJ2-1	.	SVVGSGRPSSYNEQF
TRBV7-7	12	TRBJ2-3	few	ASSLGQGLDTQY
TRBV5-1	12	TRBJ2-2	few	ASSFALPTGELF
TRBV5-1	12	TRBJ2-7	many	ASSLRDRGNEQY
TRBV14	13	TRBJ2-1	.	ASSPWRSSYNEQF
TRBV5-5	13	TRBJ2-7	.	ASSLDGRVGGEQY
TRBV27	10	TRBJ1-5	.	ASGQTNQPQH
TRBV28	11	TRBJ1-3	.	ASGPRSGNTIY
TRBV20-1	15	TRBJ1-6	few	SARTSRGSSYNSPLH
TRBV13	14	TRBJ2-1	.	ASSSGLAGVGNEQF
TRBV5-1	11	TRBJ2-1	few	ASSSGTEGWQF